The clone carrying this T cell receptor (beta chain) occurred once. The data originate from a study of blood T cell repertoires in COVID-19. At the level of the study: The analysed material was cDNA or gDNA that came from T cells, B-cell-depleted T cells, or PBMCs.

Germline CDR1 is MNHNS and CDR2 is SASEGT. V dropped 1 base and J dropped 6 bases, with 10 bases sitting between them. CDR3 size: 14 residues. Original processing methods: Using reference gene primer amplification, nucleated cell counts were estimated. Only in-frame clones appear in the TCRdb table, and some are missing; sequencing was by immunoSEQ multiplex PCR. Clonal size and the V and J genes are those of that table, whereas D and trimming came from the DNA. Counted here are approximately 240,000 clones, more than 65% occurring once; the ten biggest clones make up 4% to 4.5%. The sequence came from a woman in her thirties or forties with active or convalescent COVID-19. Sequenced input: peripheral blood. The V call is TRBV6-1, the J call TRBJ1-5; D is undetermined. The CDR3 sequence is CASSEDGSRQPQHF. Written as DNA, the CDR3 is TGTGCCAGCAGTGAAGACGGGAGCCGTCAGCCCCAGCATTTT.